Listed here is a single T cell receptor (beta chain). As yet, its antigen is unknown. The sample belongs to a study of blood T cells in healthy people across ages. Whole-study findings and limits: Expanded clonotype changes were possibly confounded by unknown donor CMV status. Long-lived donors carried more naive CD4+ cells and greater diversity than aged donors.

Combining a sample-barcoded 5' primer with a J-beta primer mix, a second PCR ran for roughly 7 to 12 cycles. Each CDR3 protein gets one entry after TCRdb re-called the 5' RACE reads with MiXCR. The sample includes around 1,800,000 distinct CDR3 sequences, roughly two fifths seen only once; the top ten take more than 20%. V lost 0 bases and J lost 7, with 16 bases in between. This CDR3 is built from 14 residues. CDR1 is DFQATT, CDR2 SNEGSKA, per germline (reference sequence). The sequence came from a human donor in good health. The chain recombines TRBV20-1 with TRBJ2-7; TRBD1 is a possible D gene (6 bases). Sequencing used blood. CDR3 sequence (DNA): TGCAGTGCTAGAGATGGGCCGCTTAGGGGGGAGCAGTACTTC. Its protein product is CSARDGPLRGEQYF.